The 5 T cell receptor beta chains below were found in one sample sequenced in a study of metastatic and nonmetastatic thyroid tumors. Nobody among the patients had been given any treatment before thyroid surgery. TCRdb re-processed the PCR reads through MiXCR. The sample shows about 33,000 clones, about 18% of them seen only once. Sequenced material: blood. Every receptor here comes from a female donor with papillary thyroid cancer or a benign thyroid nodule (not recorded which). Some clones in this sample may be carry-over from other donors' samples.

In its sample, this clone was seen many times. The J gene is TRBJ1-1, the V gene TRBV5-4; 7 bases fit TRBD1. The junction had 13 bases not matched to a gene; V was cut back by 5 bases and J by 6 bases. Germline CDR1 SGHNT, CDR2 YYREEE (reference sequence). The CDR3 has 15 residues. Here the CDR3 reads CASRATGYSSPEAFF. CDR3 in DNA: TGTGCCAGCAGAGCGACAGGGTATTCTTCCCCTGAAGCTTTCTTT.

The table lists this clone with many counts. The chain joins TRBV6-1 to TRBJ2-2; D is unclear. V lost 5 bases, J lost 1 base, and 14 bases lay in between. This CDR3 is 16 amino acids long. Per germline, CDR1 MNHNS and CDR2 SASEGT. The CDR3, as DNA: TGTGCCAGCAGTCCTCGCCTGGTCGGGAACACCGGGGAGCTGTTTTTT. Its translation: CASSPRLVGNTGELFF.

This clone was seen at least ten times. V usage is TRBV18 and J usage is TRBJ1-1; D is ambiguous. Germline V CDR1 and CDR2: KGHSH, LQKENI. The CDR3 is 13 residues long. Trimming took 3 bases from V and 1 from J, leaving 6 bases between them. The CDR3 reads CASSPGGNTEAFF. In nucleotides, the CDR3 is TGTGCCAGCTCACCTGGAGGGAACACTGAAGCTTTCTTT.

This clone was observed a few times. The chain uses TRBV27 and TRBJ1-1; no definite D call. There are 13 residues in the CDR3. Germline CDR1 reads MNHEY; CDR2 reads SMNVEV (reference sequence). V lost 3 bases and J lost 5, with 10 bases in between. This chain's CDR3 is CASSFSRETEAFF. DNA of the CDR3: TGTGCCAGCAGTTTTTCCCGCGAGACTGAAGCTTTCTTT.

This clone occurred many times. In the same sample, other DNA sequences code for this CDR3. This chain joins TRBV20-1 and TRBJ2-7; D remains unclear. This CDR3 is built from 13 residues. In germline, CDR1 is DFQATT, CDR2 SNEGSKA (reference sequence). V lost 0 bases and J lost 1, with 7 bases in between. The CDR3 loop reads CSARDGSSYEQYF. CDR3 DNA sequence: TGCAGTGCTAGAGACGGGTCATCCTACGAGCAGTACTTC.